The clone carrying this TCR beta chain was detected many times. Its cognate antigen is unknown. Whole-study results and caveats: The larger-cohort validation was restricted to a single TCR beta V-J rearrangement rather than whole repertoires. Tumor memory CD4+ T cell TCR gene usage clustered with blood and lymph node memory CD4+ cells and lymph node naive CD4+ cells.

Constant-region reverse primers amplified full-length variable regions, followed by semi-nested Nested Universal Primer A PCR. TCRdb analysed the 5' RACE reads with MiXCR anew, one entry per CDR3 protein. The profile shows approximately 37,000 distinct CDR3 sequences, under 20% of them singletons. The CDR3 extends over 12 amino acids. Germline CDR1 is DFQATT and CDR2 is SNEGSKA (reference sequence). The germline V and J ends were trimmed by 0 bases and 6 bases, with 8 bases remaining between them. The sequenced sample was naive CD4+ T cells sorted from a lymph node. Documented subset: naive CD4+ T cells, CD4+CD45RA+CD25-. This receptor was taken from a female donor with breast cancer. The J gene is TRBJ1-2, the V gene TRBV20-1; TRBD1 is a possible D gene (5 bases). CDR3 region: CSARDGRDGYTF. For the CDR3, the DNA is TGCAGTGCTAGAGATGGCAGGGATGGCTACACCTTC.